This is a list of T cell receptor beta chains from one sample in a study of post-analysis software for immune sequencing data. TCRdb recomputed calls from the PCR reads with MiXCR, one row per CDR3 protein. The data hold approximately 730,000 distinct CDR3 sequences, with 25% to 30% observed a single time. The source material was blood. All receptors come from a girl aged 10 to 17 with multiple sclerosis. CDR3s include the opening cysteine and the closing phenylalanine or tryptophan. The D gene is left open where the match is weak. Where a row states a size, it is once, few, many or the class of an expanded clone; other rows omit it.

D gene,clone size,CDR3 length,V gene,J gene,CDR3 protein,CDR3 DNA
TRBD2,-,15,TRBV7-9,TRBJ2-5,CASSPWVAGVETQYF,TGTGCCAGCAGCCCCTGGGTAGCGGGAGTTGAGACCCAGTACTTC
TRBD2,-,13,TRBV5-5,TRBJ2-3,CASIPGGGDTQYF,TGTGCCAGCATCCCGGGAGGGGGAGATACGCAGTATTTT
TRBD2,few,19,TRBV7-2,TRBJ2-1,CASSLVTSGRPRGYNEQFF,TGTGCCAGCAGCTTAGTGACTAGCGGGAGGCCCAGAGGATACAATGAGCAGTTCTTC
TRBD1,-,15,TRBV6-2/TRBV6-3,TRBJ2-5,CASRTGQLPKETQYF,TGTGCCAGCAGAACGGGACAGCTACCCAAAGAGACCCAGTACTTC
-,few,15,TRBV28,TRBJ2-5,CASSFGQPYQETQYF,TGTGCCAGCAGTTTTGGACAGCCGTACCAAGAGACCCAGTACTTC
TRBD1,-,16,TRBV6-6,TRBJ2-7,CASSTSGQGISYEQYF,TGTGCCAGCAGTACCTCAGGACAGGGGATATCCTACGAGCAGTACTTC
-,-,16,TRBV27,TRBJ2-7,CASSLIDGGLGDEQYF,TGTGCCAGCAGTTTAATCGACGGGGGCTTAGGGGACGAGCAGTACTTC
-,many,15,TRBV20-1,TRBJ2-1,CSARVTRDKGNEQFF,TGCAGTGCTAGAGTTACTAGAGACAAGGGCAATGAGCAGTTCTTC
-,-,15,TRBV28,TRBJ1-4,CASRLAGTRSEKLFF,TGTGCCAGCAGGTTAGCCGGGACACGTAGTGAAAAACTGTTTTTT
-,few,15,TRBV6-2/TRBV6-3,TRBJ2-5,CASSTGPQSQETQYF,TGTGCCAGCAGTACCGGGCCTCAATCTCAAGAGACCCAGTACTTC
-,-,14,TRBV6-1,TRBJ2-7,CASSDPGSYYEQYF,TGTGCCAGCAGTGATCCCGGGTCGTACTACGAGCAGTACTTC
-,-,15,TRBV18,TRBJ2-7,CASSPDFGHSYEQYF,TGTGCCAGCTCACCTGATTTTGGTCACTCCTACGAGCAGTACTTC
-,many,15,TRBV6-5,TRBJ2-5,CASSYSFRVQETQYF,TGTGCCAGCAGTTACTCTTTCAGGGTCCAAGAGACCCAGTACTTC
TRBD2,few,15,TRBV12-3/TRBV12-4,TRBJ2-3,CASRMGLAGADTQYF,TGTGCCAGCAGAATGGGACTAGCGGGTGCAGATACGCAGTATTTT
-,few,13,TRBV20-1,TRBJ1-4,CSARFGTAERLFF,TGCAGTGCTCGTTTCGGGACCGCCGAAAGGCTGTTTTTT
TRBD2,few,13,TRBV10-3,TRBJ2-1,CAMGLAGPNEQFF,TGTGCCATGGGACTAGCGGGACCCAATGAGCAGTTCTTC
-,-,14,TRBV5-6,TRBJ2-1,CASNVDGSYNEQFF,TGTGCCAGCAACGTAGACGGCTCCTACAATGAGCAGTTCTTC
TRBD1,-,14,TRBV6-6,TRBJ2-7,CASSYTGQGTEQYF,TGTGCCAGCAGTTACACGGGACAGGGAACCGAGCAGTACTTC
TRBD1,-,15,TRBV2,TRBJ2-3,CASSVRHRGSDTQYF,TGTGCCAGCAGTGTGAGGCACAGGGGATCAGATACGCAGTATTTT
-,few,14,TRBV6-2/TRBV6-3,TRBJ2-7,CASNSPGEGYEQYF,TGTGCCAGCAACTCCCCGGGAGAGGGCTACGAGCAGTACTTC
TRBD1,-,15,TRBV28,TRBJ2-5,CASSSGDRGPDEQYF,TGTGCCAGCAGTTCCGGGGACAGGGGGCCAGATGAGCAGTACTTC
-,many,16,TRBV4-3,TRBJ2-7,CASSPYFGGGQPEQYF,TGCGCCAGCAGCCCGTATTTTGGGGGAGGACAACCCGAGCAGTACTTC
TRBD2,few,18,TRBV20-1,TRBJ2-1,CSAKGTSGPGRSYNEQFF,TGCAGTGCCAAAGGGACTAGCGGTCCTGGCCGCTCCTACAATGAGCAGTTCTTC
-,-,13,TRBV12-3/TRBV12-4,TRBJ1-2,CASSQTPGRGYTF,TGTGCCAGCAGCCAGACCCCAGGTCGCGGCTACACCTTC
-,-,12,TRBV7-2,TRBJ1-5,CASSSGIGPQHF,TGTGCCAGCAGCTCAGGGATAGGGCCCCAGCATTTT
-,few,17,TRBV9,TRBJ2-4,CASSVEGAPSGWNIQYF,TGTGCCAGCAGCGTAGAAGGGGCCCCCAGTGGGTGGAACATTCAGTACTTC
-,-,17,TRBV5-1,TRBJ2-1,CASSFPPHEGPYNEQFF,TGCGCCAGCAGCTTCCCCCCCCATGAGGGCCCCTACAATGAGCAGTTCTTC
TRBD2,-,17,TRBV7-2,TRBJ2-2,CASSSRTSGRYTGERFF,TGTGCCAGCAGCTCCAGGACTAGCGGGAGATACACCGGGGAGCGGTTTTTT
-,-,16,TRBV7-9,TRBJ1-2,CASSRPAAGTDYGYTF,TGTGCCAGCAGCCGCCCGGCAGCGGGTACCGACTATGGCTACACCTTC
-,few,18,TRBV9,TRBJ2-7,CASSADEVGHPSPLEQYF,TGTGCCAGCAGCGCCGATGAGGTGGGACACCCATCCCCCCTCGAGCAGTACTTC
-,-,13,TRBV20-1,TRBJ2-3,CSARQGREDTQYF,TGCAGTGCTAGGCAGGGGCGTGAGGATACGCAGTATTTT
TRBD1,-,15,TRBV5-5,TRBJ2-1,CACRYDRGSYNEQFF,TGTGCCTGCAGATACGACAGGGGCTCCTACAATGAGCAGTTCTTC
-,-,16,TRBV6-5,TRBJ2-5,CASSYSRGGVKETQYF,TGTGCCAGCAGTTACTCGAGGGGGGGGGTAAAAGAGACCCAGTACTTC
-,-,15,TRBV10-3,TRBJ2-5,CAISSFPGTQETQYF,TGTGCCATCAGTTCGTTTCCCGGGACGCAAGAGACCCAGTACTTC
-,-,13,TRBV6-5,TRBJ2-1,CASSPGPLNEQFF,TGTGCCAGCAGTCCCGGACCCTTAAATGAGCAGTTCTTC
TRBD1,few,16,TRBV6-5,TRBJ1-2,CASSYQGQGEDYGYTF,TGTGCCAGCAGTTACCAAGGACAGGGAGAGGACTATGGCTACACCTTC
-,once,13,TRBV6-1,TRBJ2-1,CASGQSVYNEQFF,TGTGCCAGCGGTCAGTCGGTCTACAATGAGCAGTTCTTC
-,few,13,TRBV7-2,TRBJ1-1,CASSPRANTEAFF,TGTGCCAGCAGCCCCCGGGCGAACACTGAAGCTTTCTTT
-,few,14,TRBV2,TRBJ2-1,CASSDFRRGDEQFF,TGTGCCAGCAGTGACTTCCGGCGAGGTGATGAGCAGTTCTTC
TRBD1,-,14,TRBV5-1,TRBJ2-2,CASSPRTGSGELFF,TGCGCCAGCAGCCCACGGACAGGGTCCGGGGAGCTGTTTTTT
TRBD2,many,18,TRBV11-2,TRBJ2-7,CASSLDLTGTRASYEQYF,TGTGCCAGCAGCTTAGATTTGACGGGGACTAGGGCTTCCTACGAGCAGTACTTC
-,-,11,TRBV20-1,TRBJ1-2,CSASPEYGYTF,TGCAGTGCTAGTCCAGAGTATGGCTACACCTTC
TRBD2,-,15,TRBV20-1,TRBJ2-1,CSAIRTSGNYNEQFF,TGCAGTGCGATCAGGACTAGCGGGAACTACAATGAGCAGTTCTTC
-,-,15,TRBV7-8,TRBJ2-2,CASSLAPGNTGELFF,TGTGCCAGCAGCTTAGCGCCTGGGAACACCGGGGAGCTGTTTTTT
-,few,14,TRBV29-1,TRBJ1-5,CSVKQGMSNQPQHF,TGCAGCGTTAAGCAGGGGATGAGCAATCAGCCCCAGCATTTT
TRBD2,-,16,TRBV7-9,TRBJ2-1,CASSSTASGGNNEQFF,TGTGCCAGCAGCTCAACAGCTAGCGGGGGGAATAATGAGCAGTTCTTC
TRBD1,-,17,TRBV9,TRBJ1-4,CASSSGTGGVSNEKLFF,TGTGCCAGCAGCTCCGGGACAGGGGGCGTTTCTAATGAAAAACTGTTTTTT
-,few,16,TRBV20-1,TRBJ2-7,CSARDVESGSSYEQYF,TGCAGTGCTAGAGATGTAGAGTCGGGCTCCTCCTACGAGCAGTACTTC
TRBD1,-,15,TRBV7-2,TRBJ2-3,CASSVPGDRGSTQYF,TGTGCCAGCAGCGTCCCGGGGGACAGGGGTTCCACGCAGTATTTT
-,-,16,TRBV7-8,TRBJ1-5,CASSPEVGARNQPQHF,TGTGCCAGCAGCCCAGAGGTGGGCGCTCGCAATCAGCCCCAGCATTTT